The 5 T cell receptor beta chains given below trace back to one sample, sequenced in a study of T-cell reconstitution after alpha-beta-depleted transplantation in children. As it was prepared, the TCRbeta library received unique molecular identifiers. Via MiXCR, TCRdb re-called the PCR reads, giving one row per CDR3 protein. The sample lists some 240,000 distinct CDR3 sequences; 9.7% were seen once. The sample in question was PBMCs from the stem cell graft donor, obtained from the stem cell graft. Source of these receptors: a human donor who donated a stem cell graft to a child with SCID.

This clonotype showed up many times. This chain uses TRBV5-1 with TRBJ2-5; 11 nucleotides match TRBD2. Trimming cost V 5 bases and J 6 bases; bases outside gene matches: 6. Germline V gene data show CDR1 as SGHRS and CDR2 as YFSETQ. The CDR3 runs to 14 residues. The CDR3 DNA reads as TGCGCCAGCAGTCCTAGCGGGGGGCAGAAGACCCAGTACTTC. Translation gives CASSPSGGQKTQYF. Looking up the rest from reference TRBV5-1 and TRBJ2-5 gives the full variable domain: KAGVTQTPRYLIKTRGQQVTLSCSPISGHRSVSWYQQTPGQGLQFLFEYFSETQRNKGNFPGRFSGRQFSNSRSEMNVSTLELGDSALYLCASSPSGGQKTQYFGPGTRLLVL.

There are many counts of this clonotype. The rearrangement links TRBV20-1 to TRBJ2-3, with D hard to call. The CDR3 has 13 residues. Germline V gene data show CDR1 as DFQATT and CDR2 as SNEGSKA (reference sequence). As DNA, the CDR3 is TGCAGCACCCAGACGTCGGGCACAGATACGCAGTATTTT. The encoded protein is CSTQTSGTDTQYF.

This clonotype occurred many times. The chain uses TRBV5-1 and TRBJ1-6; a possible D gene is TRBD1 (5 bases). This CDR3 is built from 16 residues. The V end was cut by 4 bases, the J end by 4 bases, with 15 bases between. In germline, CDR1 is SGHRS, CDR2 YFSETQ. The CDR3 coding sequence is TGCGCCAGCAGCCCGTTCGGGGGGGTGTATAATTCACCCCTCCACTTT. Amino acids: CASSPFGGVYNSPLHF.

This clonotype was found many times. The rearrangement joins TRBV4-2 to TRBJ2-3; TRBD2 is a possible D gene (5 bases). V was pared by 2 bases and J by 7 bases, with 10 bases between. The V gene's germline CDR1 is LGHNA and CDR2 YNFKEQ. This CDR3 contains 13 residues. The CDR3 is CASSQTRENTQYF. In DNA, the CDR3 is TGTGCCAGCAGCCAAACTAGGGAGAATACGCAGTATTTT.

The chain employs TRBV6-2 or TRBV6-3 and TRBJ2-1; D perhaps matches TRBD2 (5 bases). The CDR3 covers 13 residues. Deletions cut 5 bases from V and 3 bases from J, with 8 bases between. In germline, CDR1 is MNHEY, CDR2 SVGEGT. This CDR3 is CASSPRDYNEQFF. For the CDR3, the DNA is TGTGCCAGCAGTCCCCGGGACTACAATGAGCAGTTCTTC.